This record looks at one TCR beta chain sequence and its context. What antigen it recognizes has not been identified. One base away there is no much larger clone; base qualities are not given. The data stem from a study of blood T cells in healthy people across ages (dated by TCRdb to between 2014 and 2017). For the wider study: In model experiments, template switching captured about one uniquely barcoded TCR beta cDNA molecule for every two T cells. Using deep sequencing normalized with unique cDNA molecular identifiers, the study measured how TCR beta repertoire diversity changes with age. Four age groups were formed from the donors: young (average 16 years), middle-aged (around 40), aged (62) and long-lived (around 82). To avoid experimental bias, donors of different ages were distributed randomly across sequencing lanes. Two additional independent replicas of 1 million unique cDNA reads from the same blood draw were analyzed for two donors (one aged 18 to 30 and one aged 80 or older). What the research found in general, with its limitations: There was a strong correlation between observed TCR beta diversity and the percentage of naive T cells measured by flow cytometry. Donor CMV infection status was unknown, potentially confounding age-related changes in expanded clonotypes. Estimates of total diversity based on one million sequenced T cells were regarded as lower bounds and as underestimates. The long-lived group showed more naive CD4+ T cells, fewer expanded clones and increased TCR diversity than the aged group, suggesting age selection. Since profiling was done on bulk unsorted PBMCs, naive and antigen-experienced compartments could not be conclusively compared. As age increased, observed TCR beta diversity per million T cells dropped in a roughly linear way, and a significant reduction was already evident by age 40.

Systemically healthy Caucasian individuals from Russia, some 36 in total and aged about 6 to 100 years, were included as donors. Ten milliliters of peripheral blood were drawn from each donor into EDTA-treated Vacutainer tubes. PBMCs were isolated by Ficoll-Paque density-gradient centrifugation, with at least 6 million obtained per sample. Total RNA, at least 6 micrograms per sample, was extracted from PBMCs with Trizol reagent. Naive CD45RAhigh/CD27high T cell percentages were measured by flow cytometry on a PBMC aliquot from every donor. The CDR3 runs 15 residues from the cysteine to the phenylalanine. Only the CDR3 DNA is retained, 45 bases long and in frame from the first base. Deletion took 7 bases off V and 0 bases off J, with a span of 13 bases between the germline ends. Sequences MNHNS (CDR1) and SASEGT (CDR2) are obtained from the germline V gene. Libraries were prepared through 5' RACE. The instrument given in TCRdb is Illumina HiSeq 2500. A second PCR of roughly 6 to 11 cycles was run with a J-beta primer mix and a sample-barcoded 5' primer. A template-switch 5' adaptor carrying 12 random nucleotides introduced a unique molecular identifier onto each TCR beta cDNA molecule. Each sample yielded at least 3 million CDR3-containing paired-end reads. The Mint cDNA synthesis kit, primed by a TRBC-specific oligonucleotide, was used to synthesize first-strand cDNA from all RNA. Following uracil-DNA glycosylase treatment, a first 18-cycle PCR with universal primers M1SS and BC2_uni_R was performed on all cDNA. Regarding the original processing steps: For normalization, 1 million high-quality reads were randomly selected from each sample, with every read carrying a distinct molecular identifier. Instead of being binned into consensus sequences, reads that shared molecular identifiers were thrown out. MiTCR, set to a Q25 quality threshold and the strictest error-elimination algorithm, was used for CDR3 identification, clonotype clustering and error correction. A nonparametric unseen species model with Euler transformation was used to estimate lower-bound total TCR beta diversity. TCRdb redid the processing of the public reads, applying fastp at Q25 and MiXCR, and retained in-frame beta chains. When rows share a CDR3 protein, they turn into one entry using the most common DNA and genes. The V and J calls come from TCRdb's annotation, not from the publication. In this sample the table shows some 730,000 distinct CDR3 sequences, 22% of which occur a single time. The ten largest clones add up to 20% to 25% of the sample.

The sample was blood. This chain joins TRBV6-1 to TRBJ1-5; no D gene call is confident. The receptor was derived from a man between 65 and 79 years old in good health. The nucleotide sequence reads TGTGCCAGCACTTTAGCCCGCTATAGCAATCAGCCCCAGCATTTT. Translation gives CASTLARYSNQPQHF.